The next 29 T cell receptor beta chains were all read from a single sample in a study of blood T cells in healthy people across ages. Using a J-beta primer mix together with a sample-barcoded 5' primer, a second PCR was run for roughly 6 to 11 cycles. Each CDR3 protein gets one entry after TCRdb re-called the 5' RACE reads with MiXCR. Of over 1.5 million distinct CDR3 sequences in the sample, about 50% were seen once. The sample comprised blood. The source of these receptors is a woman aged 40 to 50 in good health.

In this sample, this clonotype turned up a few times. The CDR3 nucleotides are TGTGCCAGCAGTTACACGAATCCGGGCCCCTCCTACGAGCAGTACTTC. This sequence encodes CASSYTNPGPSYEQYF. V gene TRBV6-2 or TRBV6-3 combines with J gene TRBJ2-7; D unclear. Trimming shortened V by 2 bases and J by 0 bases, and 14 bases separated the two germline ends. Germline lookup yields CDR1 MNHEY and CDR2 SVGEGT. The CDR3 length is 16 residues.

The genes are TRBV28 and TRBJ2-7, with a tentative D call TRBD1 (6 bases). This CDR3 has 16 residues. The ends were cut back, 6 bases at V and 2 bases at J, with 20 bases in the middle. Germline V gives CDR1 MDHEN, CDR2 SYDVKM. The CDR3 is CASSPWGQGTTYEQYF. CDR3 bases: TGTGCCAGCAGCCCCTGGGGGCAGGGCACGACCTACGAGCAGTACTTC.

This chain connects TRBV5-5 to TRBJ1-1; 10 bases agree with TRBD1. The CDR3 runs to 15 residues. Germline values: CDR1 SGHKS, CDR2 YYEKEE (reference sequence). After removal of 2 bases from V and 6 bases from J, the junction contained 7 bases not matched to a gene. CDR3 residues: CASSFGRTGGSEAFF. The CDR3 DNA is TGTGCCAGCAGCTTTGGTCGGACAGGGGGTTCTGAAGCTTTCTTT.

The chain is built from TRBV20-1 and TRBJ2-5; 7 nucleotides line up with TRBD1. The CDR3 is 13 residues long. Germline CDR1 is DFQATT and CDR2 is SNEGSKA (reference sequence). V shed 6 bases, J shed 3 bases, and the junction held 7 bases outside the gene matches. CDR3 protein: CSADRVAEETQYF. As DNA, the CDR3 is TGCAGTGCCGACAGGGTAGCCGAAGAGACCCAGTACTTC.

This chain connects TRBV4-3 to TRBJ1-1; D gene ambiguous. CDR1 is LGHNA, CDR2 YSLEER, per germline. Between the trimmed V and J ends, which lost 0 bases and 0 bases, there was a span of 5 bases. The CDR3 has 14 residues. This chain's CDR3 is CASSQEGMNTEAFF. In DNA form, the CDR3 reads TGCGCCAGCAGCCAAGAGGGGATGAACACTGAAGCTTTCTTT.

This clonotype turned up a few times. The chain has TRBV6-5 and TRBJ1-1; TRBD1 is a possible D gene (6 bases). The CDR3 contains 15 residues. Looked up from germline, CDR1 is MNHEY and CDR2 is SVGAGI. Trimming removed 0 bases at V and 4 bases at J, with 12 bases between. The CDR3 spells CASSYSNRVITEAFF. The CDR3 region has the DNA TGTGCCAGCAGTTACTCTAACAGGGTAATCACTGAAGCTTTCTTT.

V gene TRBV4-3 combines with J gene TRBJ2-1; 8 bases align to TRBD1. The J call may be mistaken, given a closer DNA end match to TRBJ2-7. The CDR3 covers 18 residues. CDR1 is LGHNA and CDR2 is YSLEER in the germline V gene. As DNA, the CDR3 is TGCGCCAGCAGCCAAGATAGCGCGGGGACAGGTTATTACAATGAGCAGTACTTC. Translation gives CASSQDSAGTGYYNEQYF.

The chain has TRBV27 and TRBJ2-3, with 10 bases that match TRBD2. The CDR3 totals 14 residues. The germline gives CDR1 MNHEY, CDR2 SMNVEV (reference sequence). Trimming removed 7 bases from V and 2 bases from J; junction bases left unmatched: 3. CDR3 residues: CASTAGGNTDTQYF. CDR3 nucleotides: TGTGCCAGCACAGCGGGGGGGAACACAGATACGCAGTATTTT.

The rearrangement uses TRBV12-3 or TRBV12-4 and TRBJ2-7; 9 bases agree with TRBD1. V lost 5 bases, J lost 5 bases, and 10 bases stayed unmatched. The CDR3 extends over 15 amino acids. As DNA, the CDR3 is TGTGCCAGCAGTCCGTCGACAGGGGGTCCGCACGAGCAGTACTTC. Translated: CASSPSTGGPHEQYF.

V usage is TRBV6-2 or TRBV6-3 and J usage is TRBJ2-1; 9 bases align to TRBD1. V was clipped by 4 bases and J by 6 bases; unmatched bases: 13. This CDR3 is 17 amino acids long. CDR1 is MNHEY and CDR2 is SVGEGT in the germline V gene. The CDR3 DNA sequence: TGTGCCAGCAGTTTGGCCGGGGGGACAGGGACGGCCAATGAGCAGTTCTTC. Its translation: CASSLAGGTGTANEQFF.

The CDR3 protein is CAITSSGRGAEETQYF. The CDR3 bases are TGTGCCATCACGTCCTCTGGGCGGGGGGCCGAAGAGACCCAGTACTTC. The chain couples TRBV2 to TRBJ2-5; 8 nucleotides match TRBD2. The CDR3 totals 16 residues. V lost 10 bases, J lost 3 bases, and 16 bases stayed unmatched. Germline CDR1 reads SNHLY; CDR2 reads FYNNEI.

V usage is TRBV7-6 and J usage is TRBJ2-3; D gene unclear. The CDR3 totals 11 residues. Germline-derived CDR1 and CDR2 are SGHVS and FNYEAQ. Trimming cost V 10 bases and J 6 bases, with 11 bases left between them. CDR3 in DNA: TGTGCCACCGCCAATGGGGATACGCAGTATTTT. It specifies CATANGDTQYF.

This clonotype is a singleton in its sample. The chain carries TRBV3-1 and TRBJ2-5; no clear D. This CDR3 region has 14 residues. CDR1 and CDR2 from the germline V gene are LGHDT and YNNKEL (reference sequence). Trimming pared 0 bases from V and 2 bases from J, leaving 7 bases between. CDR3 region: CASSQEQIQETQYF. CDR3 DNA sequence: TGTGCCAGCAGCCAAGAGCAGATTCAAGAGACCCAGTACTTC.

The rearrangement links TRBV14 to TRBJ2-5; 7 positions match TRBD2. CDR3 length equals 15 residues. J lost 4 bases, V lost 2 bases, and 7 bases had no gene match. Germline V gene sequence: CDR1 SGHDN, CDR2 FVKESK. CDR3 sequence reads: CASSQTGGRGETQYF. The CDR3 nucleotides are TGTGCCAGCAGCCAAACCGGAGGGAGGGGAGAGACCCAGTACTTC.

This clonotype was seen many times. The chain links TRBV7-2 to TRBJ2-5; either TRBD1 or TRBD2 may supply D (6 bases each). Germline CDR1 and CDR2: SGHTA and FQGNSA. This CDR3 is 15 amino acids long. V dropped 0 bases and J dropped 4 bases, with 12 bases sitting between them. The CDR3 is CASSLARGRRETQYF. CDR3 DNA sequence: TGTGCCAGCAGCTTAGCGAGGGGGAGGAGAGAGACCCAGTACTTC.

CDR3 DNA sequence: TGTGCCAGCAGTGCCCCGGCAGGTTTGGGGGAGACCCAGTACTTC. Translating gives CASSAPAGLGETQYF. The chain uses TRBV28 and TRBJ2-7, with unresolved D. The DNA end is more similar to TRBJ2-5, so the J call may be wrong. Germline V CDR1 and CDR2: MDHEN, SYDVKM. This CDR3 is built from 15 residues.

V usage is TRBV3-1 and J usage is TRBJ1-1; no reliable D call. The CDR3 loop spans 15 amino acids. V shed 0 bases and J shed 8 bases, with 16 bases lying between them. The germline gives CDR1 LGHDT, CDR2 YNNKEL (reference sequence). The DNA of the CDR3 is TGTGCCAGCAGCCAAGACAGAACACTCTCTGGGGAAGCTTTCTTT. Translation gives CASSQDRTLSGEAFF.

The chain couples TRBV18 to TRBJ1-2; D is perhaps TRBD1 (6 bases). This CDR3 is 20 amino acids long. Trimming removed 4 bases from V and 4 bases from J, with 31 bases in between. Germline CDR1 KGHSH, CDR2 LQKENI. In DNA form, the CDR3 reads TGTGCCAGCTCACGCGATACCCCGGACAGATCGACCCACCGGGGCTATGGCTACACCTTC. This sequence encodes CASSRDTPDRSTHRGYGYTF.

As concerns this clonotype: One junction end disagrees with the germline gene, perhaps due to a read error. The chain recombines TRBV11-2 with TRBJ2-5, with 7 bases fitting TRBD1. Germline V gene data show CDR1 as SGHAT and CDR2 as FQNNGV. The CDR3 runs 16 residues. The CDR3 spells CASSLGGLRTQETQYF. The CDR3 DNA is TGTGCCAGCAGTTTAGGGGGCCTCCGAACCCAAGAGACCCAGTACTTC. Full variable domain (missing parts from reference TRBV11-2 and TRBJ2-5): EAGVAQSPRYKIIEKRQSVAFWCNPISGHATLYWYQQILGQGPKLLIQFQNNGVVDDSQLPKDRFSAERLKGVDSTLKIQPAKLEDSAVYLCASSLGGLRTQETQYFGPGTRLLVL.

V and J are TRBV4-1 and TRBJ2-1, with D unclear. V shed 4 bases and J shed 8 bases, with 12 bases lying between them. The CDR3 spans 13 residues. In germline, CDR1 is MGHRA, CDR2 YSYEKL. The CDR3 is CASSPTQRDEQFF. The CDR3 bases are TGCGCCAGCAGCCCCACCCAACGGGATGAGCAGTTCTTC.

The chain uses TRBV28 and TRBJ1-4; 10 positions match TRBD1. Looked up from germline, CDR1 is MDHEN and CDR2 is SYDVKM. V shed 4 bases, J shed 7 bases, and the junction held 9 bases outside the gene matches. The CDR3 is 16 residues long. The CDR3 spells CASSSGTGVLGEKLFF. CDR3 nucleotides: TGTGCCAGCAGTTCCGGGACAGGGGTTCTAGGTGAAAAACTGTTTTTT.

Comment on this clonotype: The junction departs from germline at one end; a sequencing error may be responsible. The genes are TRBV20-1 and TRBJ1-2; D gene ambiguous. This CDR3 contains 13 residues. CDR1 is DFQATT and CDR2 is SNEGSKA in the germline V gene (reference sequence). The CDR3, as DNA: TGCAGTTCTAGACCCTTCGAACTGGACGGCTACACCTTC. As protein: CSSRPFELDGYTF.

This rearrangement joins TRBV9 to TRBJ2-5; D might be TRBD1 (6 bases). The germline gives CDR1 SGDLS, CDR2 YYNGEE. Trimming removed 3 bases from V and 4 bases from J, with 16 bases in between. The CDR3 consists of 15 residues. In DNA form, the CDR3 reads TGTGCCAGCAGCGGGACAGCCGCTGATGGAGAGACCCAGTACTTC. This sequence encodes CASSGTAADGETQYF.

The rearrangement links TRBV7-8 to TRBJ2-5; TRBD1 agrees at 7 bases. J was trimmed by 2 bases and V by 2 bases; bases with no gene match: 5. Germline V gene lookup returns CDR1 SGHVS and CDR2 FQNEAQ. The CDR3 runs 15 residues. DNA of the CDR3: TGTGCCAGCAGCTTAATGGACAGGACTCAAGAGACCCAGTACTTC. Its protein product is CASSLMDRTQETQYF. Using reference TRBV7-8 and TRBJ2-5 for the parts outside the CDR3, the full variable domain is GAGVSQSPRYKVAKRGQDVALRCDPISGHVSLFWYQQALGQGPEFLTYFQNEAQLDKSGLPSDRFFAERPEGSVSTLKIQRTQQEDSAVYLCASSLMDRTQETQYFGPGTRLLVL.

This sequence joins TRBV4-3 and TRBJ2-5; 12 nucleotides agree with TRBD2. The length of the CDR3 is 17 residues. Germline assignment: CDR1 LGHNA and CDR2 YSLEER. Trimming took 4 bases from V and 2 from J; bases not matched to a gene: 8. DNA of the CDR3: TGCGCCAGCAGCCTCCGCGGAGGACTAGCGGGGCAAGAGACCCAGTACTTC. Translating it yields CASSLRGGLAGQETQYF.

This clonotype is a singleton in its sample. The chain combines TRBV6-6 with TRBJ2-3, with 7 bases identical to TRBD1. Germline assignment: CDR1 MNHNY and CDR2 SVGAGI (reference sequence). J was trimmed by 5 bases and V by 4 bases; bases with no gene match: 9. The CDR3 loop spans 15 amino acids. CDR3 sequence reads: CASSWIGQAIDTQYF. The CDR3 region has the DNA TGTGCCAGCAGTTGGATAGGACAGGCCATAGATACGCAGTATTTT.

The genes are TRBV20-1 and TRBJ2-1; 10 bases align to TRBD2. V shed 7 bases and J 5 bases; nucleotides not matched to a gene: 5. Germline V gives CDR1 DFQATT, CDR2 SNEGSKA (reference sequence). This CDR3 has 13 amino acids. CDR3 residues: CSGALAGDNEQFF. The CDR3 nucleotides read TGCAGTGGTGCTCTAGCGGGGGACAATGAGCAGTTCTTC.

This clonotype was counted a single time. The genes are TRBV6-5 and TRBJ2-3, with a possible D match to TRBD2 (6 bases). V was pared by 6 bases and J by 4 bases, with 17 bases between. CDR3 length: 15 residues. Germline CDR1 and CDR2: MNHEY and SVGAGI. The DNA for the CDR3 is TGTGCCAGCAGGGAGACACTCGCTAGCGCAGATACGCAGTATTTT. This encodes CASRETLASADTQYF.

This clonotype was seen only a few times. The rearrangement joins TRBV6-1 to TRBJ1-2, with TRBD1 matching 7 bases. Germline CDR1 and CDR2: MNHNS and SASEGT. Losses at the gene ends were 4 bases for V and 2 bases for J; bases not matched to a gene: 10. The CDR3 contains 16 residues. The CDR3 region is CASSGPRQGVNYGYTF. Written as DNA, the CDR3 is TGTGCCAGCAGTGGTCCGCGACAGGGAGTAAACTATGGCTACACCTTC.